Following are 21 T cell receptor beta chains from one sample sequenced in a study of control samples from healthy donors and cancer patients. Assay used: immunoSEQ multiplex PCR; TCRdb lists only in-frame clones, some missing. The table includes over 110,000 clones, roughly 92% detected once. Sample: blood. The receptor set was obtained from a man aged 25 to 40 in good health.

The J gene is TRBJ2-3, the V gene TRBV2; D is perhaps TRBD1 or TRBD2 (5 bases each). The CDR3 is 15 amino acids. V was trimmed by 3 bases and J by 7 bases, leaving 17 bases between them. Germline CDR1 and CDR2: SNHLY and FYNNEI. CDR3 sequence reads: CASSDPGTFKNTQYF. The CDR3 DNA reads as TGTGCCAGCAGTGATCCCGGGACGTTCAAAAATACGCAGTATTTT.

This chain links TRBV7-9 with TRBJ1-3, with D unresolved. V shed 0 bases and J shed 4 bases, with 10 bases lying between them. The CDR3 consists of 15 residues. Germline lookup yields CDR1 SEHNR and CDR2 FQNEAQ (reference sequence). The CDR3, as DNA: TGTGCCAGCAGCTTAGCAGGATCCAGCGGAAACACCATATATTTT. Amino acid sequence: CASSLAGSSGNTIYF.

The V gene is TRBV29-1, the J gene TRBJ2-5, with no clear D. The V gene lost 7 bases and the J gene lost 6 bases, with 9 bases spanning the gap. Germline V CDR1 and CDR2: SQVTM, ANQGSEA. This CDR3 has 10 residues. CDR3 residues: CSGYTKTQYF. The CDR3 region has the DNA TGCAGCGGCTATACGAAGACCCAGTACTTC.

This rearrangement joins TRBV15 to TRBJ1-1; TRBD1 aligns across 7 bases. Germline loops: CDR1 LNHNV, CDR2 YYDKDF (reference sequence). The CDR3 covers 15 residues. The J segment lost 1 base and the V segment lost 2 bases, leaving 4 bases of the junction unmatched. The CDR3 DNA sequence: TGTGCCACCAGCAGACCGGGACAGACGAACACTGAAGCTTTCTTT. Encoded protein: CATSRPGQTNTEAFF.

The chain couples TRBV6-6 to TRBJ2-6; no clear D. V was pared by 7 bases and J by 0 bases, with 4 bases between. The CDR3 contains 13 residues. Germline-derived CDR1 and CDR2 are MNHNY and SVGAGI (reference sequence). Here the CDR3 DNA reads TGTGCCAGCATCAACTCTGGGGCCAACGTCCTGACTTTC. This translates into CASINSGANVLTF.

The rearrangement uses TRBV5-1 and TRBJ1-3; D gene ambiguous. Germline CDR1 and CDR2: SGHRS and YFSETQ. CDR3 length: 13 residues. V was shortened by 4 bases and J by 4 bases, with 9 bases between the two germline ends. The CDR3 DNA reads TGCGCCAGCAGCCCTTCGGAGGGAAACACCATATATTTT. Translating it yields CASSPSEGNTIYF.

J is TRBJ1-5 and V is TRBV6-5; 11 bases map to TRBD1. The trim removed 5 bases at V and 7 bases at J, leaving 4 bases unmatched. Germline V CDR1 and CDR2: MNHEY, SVGAGI. This CDR3 comprises 14 residues. CDR3 in DNA: TGTGCCAGCAGTCCCGGGACAGGGGGGCAGCCCCAGCATTTT. Amino acids: CASSPGTGGQPQHF.

The CDR3 spells CASSASRLGRRSDGYTF. For the CDR3, the DNA is TGTGCCAGCAGCGCGTCCCGGCTAGGTCGTAGGTCCGATGGCTACACCTTC. The V gene is TRBV5-4, the J gene TRBJ1-2; D not certain. This CDR3 is built from 17 residues. V lost 4 bases, J lost 6 bases, and 25 bases lay in between. CDR1 is SGHNT, CDR2 YYREEE, per germline (reference sequence).

The rearrangement uses TRBV6-5 and TRBJ2-1; 9 bases align to TRBD1. The CDR3 length is 15 residues. V lost 5 bases to trimming and J lost 5 bases; unmatched junction nucleotides: 7. CDR1 and CDR2 (germline): MNHEY, SVGAGI. CDR3 sequence reads: CASSTPTGGHNEQFF. The DNA for the CDR3 is TGTGCCAGCAGTACCCCGACAGGGGGGCACAATGAGCAGTTCTTC.

The chain carries TRBV29-1 and TRBJ2-7; 8 bases agree with TRBD2. The V and J ends lost 4 bases and 3 bases, in that order; junction bases with no gene match: 8. The CDR3 spans 14 residues. Germline values: CDR1 SQVTM, CDR2 ANQGSEA. The CDR3 sequence is CSVGGAGGLYEQYF. The CDR3 bases are TGCAGCGTTGGGGGTGCGGGAGGACTCTACGAGCAGTACTTC.

The rearrangement joins TRBV5-1 to TRBJ2-5; a weak D match, TRBD1 (6 bases). V lost 4 bases and J 5 bases, leaving 15 bases between the germline ends. CDR1 is SGHRS and CDR2 is YFSETQ in the germline V gene. This CDR3 contains 14 residues. The CDR3 reads CASSVIGGRETQYF. The CDR3 nucleotides read TGCGCCAGCAGCGTGATAGGGGGTCGTGAGACCCAGTACTTC.

The rearrangement joins TRBV19 to TRBJ2-7; weak D call: TRBD2 (7 bases). This CDR3 is built from 14 residues. Germline V gives CDR1 LNHDA, CDR2 SQIVND (reference sequence). The V end lost 3 bases, the J end lost 3 bases, and 12 bases lay between the germline ends. The CDR3 DNA sequence: TGTGCCAGTAGTATGTCGGGGGGCGGCTACGAGCAGTACTTC. It translates to CASSMSGGGYEQYF. The full variable domain, its missing parts supplied by reference TRBV19 and TRBJ2-7, is DGGITQSPKYLFRKEGQNVTLSCEQNLNHDAMYWYRQDPGQGLRLIYYSQIVNDFQKGDIAEGYSVSREKKESFPLTVTSAQKNPTAFYLCASSMSGGGYEQYFGPGTRLTVT.

This clone was counted a single time. The gene calls are TRBV11-3 and TRBJ2-2; D might be TRBD2 (6 bases). Per the germline V gene, CDR1 is SGHNT and CDR2 is YENEEA. The V and J ends lost 3 bases and 5 bases respectively, with 16 bases between them. CDR3 length equals 16 residues. CDR3 in amino acids: CASSFLASVLTGELFF. CDR3 bases: TGTGCCAGCAGCTTCTTAGCTAGCGTGCTGACCGGGGAGCTGTTTTTT.

The rearrangement links TRBV20-1 to TRBJ2-1, with TRBD2 matching over 7 bases. Germline V CDR1 and CDR2: DFQATT, SNEGSKA (reference sequence). The CDR3 spans 14 residues. V gave up 3 bases and J gave up 3 bases; unmatched junction bases: 5. As DNA, the CDR3 is TGCAGTGCTAGTGTTGGACTAGACTACAATGAGCAGTTCTTC. Amino acids: CSASVGLDYNEQFF.

The genes are TRBV6-1 and TRBJ1-2; D might be TRBD1 (5 bases). The CDR3 extends over 15 amino acids. The germline V gene has CDR1 MNHNS and CDR2 SASEGT. V was trimmed by 0 bases and J by 4 bases, leaving 12 bases between them. The CDR3, as DNA: TGTGCCAGCAGTGAAGCAGGGGCGGGAAGCTATGGCTACACCTTC. It specifies CASSEAGAGSYGYTF.

The V and J genes are TRBV7-9 and TRBJ2-7, with 14 bases aligning to TRBD2. Germline trimming cut 5 bases from V and 7 bases from J; bases unmatched to any gene: 10. Germline V CDR1 and CDR2: SEHNR, FQNEAQ (reference sequence). This CDR3 comprises 16 residues. CDR3: CASSTMGLAGVGEQYF. CDR3 nucleotides: TGTGCCAGCAGCACGATGGGACTAGCGGGAGTGGGGGAGCAGTACTTC.

The CDR3 is CASVQGGTQYF. The CDR3 nucleotides are TGTGCCAGCGTCCAGGGGGGTACGCAGTATTTT. The rearrangement joins TRBV6-1 to TRBJ2-3, with D perhaps TRBD1 (7 bases). This CDR3 has 11 amino acids. Germline CDR1 reads MNHNS; CDR2 reads SASEGT. V was clipped by 8 bases and J by 8 bases, with 11 bases between them.

The chain has TRBV4-1 and TRBJ2-1; 8 bases are a match to TRBD1. Germline-derived CDR1 and CDR2 are MGHRA and YSYEKL. The J segment lost 7 bases and the V segment lost 2 bases, leaving 13 bases of the junction unmatched. There are 17 residues in the CDR3. CDR3 DNA sequence: TGCGCCAGCAGCCAAAGGAGGATGGCAGGGGGCATAAATGAGCAGTTCTTC. It yields the protein CASSQRRMAGGINEQFF.

The chain links TRBV7-8 to TRBJ2-3; the D is unclear. With 3 bases removed from V and 2 bases from J, the gap between germline ends came to 18 bases. The CDR3 has 17 residues. The germline gives CDR1 SGHVS, CDR2 FQNEAQ. The chain's CDR3 is CASSFSRTPSTTDTQYF. CDR3 coding DNA: TGTGCCAGCAGCTTTTCTAGGACCCCGAGTACCACAGATACGCAGTATTTT.

The genes are TRBV2 and TRBJ2-5; the D is unclear. Trimming removed 4 bases from V and 2 bases from J, with 8 bases in between. This CDR3 is built from 13 residues. Germline V gene lookup returns CDR1 SNHLY and CDR2 FYNNEI. The CDR3 loop is CASSVDGQETQYF. The CDR3, as DNA: TGTGCCAGCAGTGTCGACGGACAAGAGACCCAGTACTTC.

The chain links TRBV25-1 to TRBJ2-2; D is ambiguous. Germline CDR1 and CDR2: MGHDK and SYGVNS. The V and J ends lost 1 base and 5 bases respectively, with 2 bases between them. This CDR3 region has 12 residues. Here the CDR3 reads CASSEWTGELFF. The CDR3 DNA reads TGTGCCAGCAGTGAATGGACCGGGGAGCTGTTTTTT.